This paragraph covers one T cell receptor (beta chain) sequence. These data originate in a study of control samples from healthy donors and cancer patients. Assay used: immunoSEQ multiplex PCR; TCRdb lists only in-frame clones, some missing. The sample yields approximately 79,000 clones, around nine tenths seen once. This clonotype was obtained from a man between 45 and 60 years old in good health. Sequencing was performed on blood.

This chain's CDR3 is CASSHEGALGTQYF. As DNA, the CDR3 is TGTGCCAGCAGCCACGAAGGGGCCCTGGGGACCCAGTACTTC. J is TRBJ2-5 and V is TRBV7-8, with D possibly matching TRBD1 (5 bases). CDR3 length equals 14 residues. Trimming removed 5 bases from V and 7 bases from J, with 17 bases in between. Per the germline V gene, CDR1 is SGHVS and CDR2 is FQNEAQ.